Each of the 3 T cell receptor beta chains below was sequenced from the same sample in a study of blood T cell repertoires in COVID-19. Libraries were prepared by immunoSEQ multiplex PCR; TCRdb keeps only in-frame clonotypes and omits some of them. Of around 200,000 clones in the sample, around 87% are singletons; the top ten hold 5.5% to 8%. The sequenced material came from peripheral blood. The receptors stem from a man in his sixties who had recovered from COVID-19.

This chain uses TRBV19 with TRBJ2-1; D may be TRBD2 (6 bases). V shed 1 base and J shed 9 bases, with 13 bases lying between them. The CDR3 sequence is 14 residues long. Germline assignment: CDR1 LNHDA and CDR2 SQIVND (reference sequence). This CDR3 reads CASSIGPPGAEQFF. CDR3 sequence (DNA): TGTGCCAGTAGTATAGGCCCCCCGGGAGCTGAGCAGTTCTTC.

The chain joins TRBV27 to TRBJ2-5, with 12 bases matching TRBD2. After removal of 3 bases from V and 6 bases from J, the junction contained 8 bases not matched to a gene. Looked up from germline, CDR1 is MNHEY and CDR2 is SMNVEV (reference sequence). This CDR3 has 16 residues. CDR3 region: CASSFLTSGRTKTQYF. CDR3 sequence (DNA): TGTGCCAGCAGTTTCCTGACTAGCGGGAGAACTAAGACCCAGTACTTC.

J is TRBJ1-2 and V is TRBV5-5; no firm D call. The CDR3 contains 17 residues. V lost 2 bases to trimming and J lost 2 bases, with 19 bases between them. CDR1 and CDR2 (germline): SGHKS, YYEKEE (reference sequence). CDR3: CASSLSWSRDLNYGYTF. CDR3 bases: TGTGCCAGCAGCTTATCTTGGAGCCGGGATTTAAACTATGGCTACACCTTC.